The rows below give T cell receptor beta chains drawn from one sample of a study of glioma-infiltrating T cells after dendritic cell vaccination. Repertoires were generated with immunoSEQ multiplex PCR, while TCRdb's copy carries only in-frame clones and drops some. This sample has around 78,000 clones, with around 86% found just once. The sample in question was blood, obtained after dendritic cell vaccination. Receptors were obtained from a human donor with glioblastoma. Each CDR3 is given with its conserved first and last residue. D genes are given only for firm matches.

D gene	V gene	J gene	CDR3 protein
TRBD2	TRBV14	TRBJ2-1	CASSVGGRALNEQFF
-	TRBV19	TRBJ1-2	CASSLGRSILYGYTF
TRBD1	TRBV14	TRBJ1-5	CASSQSGTGNQPQHF
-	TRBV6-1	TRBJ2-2	CASSEFRSAGELFF
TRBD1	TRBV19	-	CASRPTGQAYEQYF
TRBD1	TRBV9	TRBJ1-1	CASSVRDRGSEAFF
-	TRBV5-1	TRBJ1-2	CASSGFETGSYGYTF
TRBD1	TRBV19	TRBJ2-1	CASRPDRGHNEQFF
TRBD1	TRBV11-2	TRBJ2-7	CASSLYTGGFYEQYF
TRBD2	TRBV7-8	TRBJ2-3	CASSSAVLAGNDTQYF
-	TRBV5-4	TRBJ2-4	CASSLPMTGLAKNIQYF
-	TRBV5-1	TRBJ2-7	CASSFYQPETNYEQYF
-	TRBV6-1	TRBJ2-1	CASSEAGRNNEQFF
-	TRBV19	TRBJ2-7	CASSPRTPLKQYF
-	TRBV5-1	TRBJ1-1	CASSFSQGYTEAFF
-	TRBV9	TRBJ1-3	CASSPGRADLLNTIYF
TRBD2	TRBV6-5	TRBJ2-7	CASSYRQGLTYEQYF
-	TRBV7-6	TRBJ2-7	CASSPGGRASYEQYF
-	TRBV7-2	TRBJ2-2	CASSLAPRSAGELFF
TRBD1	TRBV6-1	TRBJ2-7	CASSEGGGAYEQYF
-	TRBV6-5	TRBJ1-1	CASSYSSVKNTEAFF
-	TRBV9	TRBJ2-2	CASSPEEGFGELFF
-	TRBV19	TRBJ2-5	CASNSEDGGQETQYF
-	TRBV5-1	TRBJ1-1	CASSFRQANTEAFF
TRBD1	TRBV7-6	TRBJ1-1	CASSPARGDTEAFF
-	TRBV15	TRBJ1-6	CATSQYNSPLHF
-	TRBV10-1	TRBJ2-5	CASSRRGLQETQYF
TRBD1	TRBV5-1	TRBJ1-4	CASSFRQGSEKLFF
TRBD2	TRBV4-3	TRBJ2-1	CASSPISGSDEQFF
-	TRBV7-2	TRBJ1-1	CASSPNTGNTEAFF
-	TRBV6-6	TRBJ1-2	CASSYSTPNPYGYTF
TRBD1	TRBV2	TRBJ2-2	CARTGAKAGELFF
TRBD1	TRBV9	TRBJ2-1	CASSVGPGDRAYNEQFF
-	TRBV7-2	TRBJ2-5	CASSLVASQETQYF
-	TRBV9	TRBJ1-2	CASSVGVTLGYTF
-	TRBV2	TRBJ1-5	CASSAVPSTQHF
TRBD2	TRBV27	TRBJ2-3	CASSLWTSGGTDTQYF
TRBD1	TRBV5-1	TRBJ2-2	CASSSYRGRELFF
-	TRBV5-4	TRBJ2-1	CASSSRDSYNEQFF
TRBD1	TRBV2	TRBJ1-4	CASEGGQGYEKLFF
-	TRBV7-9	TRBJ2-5	CASSLGRVYQETQYF
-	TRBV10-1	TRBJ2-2	CASSLQNTGELFF
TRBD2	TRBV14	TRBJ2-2	CASSQDPLASGRAGELFF
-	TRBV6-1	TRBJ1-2	CASSEEGGAYGYTF
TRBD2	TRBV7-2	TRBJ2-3	CASSLIPSGGLDTQYF
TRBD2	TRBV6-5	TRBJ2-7	CAGLALHEQYF
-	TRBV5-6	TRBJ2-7	CASSLIVDSSYEQYF
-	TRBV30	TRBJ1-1	CAWSQSWDTGAFF
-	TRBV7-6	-	CASSLGPPGLMSSYEQYF
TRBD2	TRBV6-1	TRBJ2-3	CASSGLAGGPDTQYF
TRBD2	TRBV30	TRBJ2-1	CAWTGLGLAASYNEQFF
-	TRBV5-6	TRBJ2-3	CASSLVASRTSTLGNTQYF